The 21 T cell receptor beta chains reported below all come from one sample, sequenced in a study of blood T cell repertoires in COVID-19. TCRdb keeps only in-frame clones here, not all; method: immunoSEQ multiplex PCR. The data show 200,000 to 250,000 clones, 80% seen once. The sequenced sample consisted of peripheral blood. These receptors were obtained from a woman aged 70 to 79 with acute or convalescent COVID-19.

V usage is TRBV6-5 and J usage is TRBJ1-5, with TRBD1 as a possible D gene (6 bases). Trimming shortened V by 6 bases and J by 7 bases, and 16 bases separated the two germline ends. The CDR3 length is 14 residues. Looked up from germline, CDR1 is MNHEY and CDR2 is SVGAGI. The CDR3 DNA reads as TGTGCCAGCAGGGGCTCAGGGGATGGACAGCCCCAGCATTTT. It is translated as CASRGSGDGQPQHF.

The gene calls are TRBV12-5 and TRBJ2-1; 15 bases line up with TRBD2. V was pared by 1 base and J by 10 bases, with 5 bases of the junction left unmatched. The CDR3 consists of 16 residues. Per germline, CDR1 LGHNT and CDR2 FRNRAP. CDR3: CASGLGTSGGVGEQFF. The DNA for the CDR3 is TGTGCTAGTGGTTTGGGGACTAGCGGGGGGGTCGGCGAGCAGTTCTTC.

V gene TRBV5-1 combines with J gene TRBJ1-1, with 10 positions matching TRBD1. CDR1 is SGHRS, CDR2 YFSETQ, per germline. The CDR3 totals 17 residues. Losses at the gene ends were 3 bases for V and 3 bases for J; bases not matched to a gene: 11. CDR3 amino acids: CASSWDPTGGGDTEAFF. CDR3 in DNA: TGCGCCAGCAGCTGGGACCCGACAGGGGGCGGGGACACTGAAGCTTTCTTT. Full variable domain (rest looked up from reference TRBV5-1 and TRBJ1-1): KAGVTQTPRYLIKTRGQQVTLSCSPISGHRSVSWYQQTPGQGLQFLFEYFSETQRNKGNFPGRFSGRQFSNSRSEMNVSTLELGDSALYLCASSWDPTGGGDTEAFFGQGTRLTVV.

The chain links TRBV18 to TRBJ2-1; weak D call: TRBD1 (7 bases). Germline loops: CDR1 KGHSH, CDR2 LQKENI. This CDR3 has 15 residues. Deletions cut 2 bases from V and 4 bases from J, with 12 bases between. The CDR3 bases are TGTGCCAGCTCACCAGGCAGGGGGGTTTACAATGAGCAGTTCTTC. This gives the protein CASSPGRGVYNEQFF.

The chain links TRBV23-1 to TRBJ1-2, with D unresolved. TRBV23-1 has ORF status, its function being uncertain. V was clipped by 6 bases and J by 6 bases, with 11 bases between them. The CDR3 totals 12 residues. CDR3 coding DNA: TGCGCCAGCAGGCGGAGCTTAGATGGCTACACCTTC. It translates to CASRRSLDGYTF.

This sequence joins TRBV5-1 and TRBJ2-3, with TRBD2 identical over 7 bases. This CDR3 has 15 residues. The V gene's germline CDR1 is SGHRS and CDR2 YFSETQ. The trim removed 4 bases at V and 2 bases at J, leaving 7 bases unmatched. The CDR3 reads CASSGTTDVTDTQYF. For the CDR3, the DNA is TGCGCCAGCAGCGGGACTACTGACGTCACAGATACGCAGTATTTT.

CDR3 region: CASSQDLRAGAYGYTF. The CDR3 DNA reads TGTGCCAGCAGCCAAGATCTTCGGGCAGGGGCCTATGGCTACACCTTC. The chain couples TRBV4-2 to TRBJ1-2, with D maybe TRBD1 (6 bases). Looked up from germline, CDR1 is LGHNA and CDR2 is YNFKEQ. V lost 0 bases and J lost 4, with 15 bases in between. The CDR3 spans 16 residues.

This clone was observed a single time. The V call is TRBV11-3, the J call TRBJ1-4; maybe TRBD1 (5 bases). Trimming removed 5 bases from V and 4 bases from J, with 8 bases in between. The CDR3 sequence is 13 residues long. Germline CDR1 is SGHNT and CDR2 is YENEEA. CDR3 loop: CASSRGLNEKLFF. CDR3 bases: TGTGCCAGCAGCAGGGGTCTTAATGAAAAACTGTTTTTT. Combining the CDR3 with reference TRBV11-3 and TRBJ1-4 gives the whole variable domain EAGVVQSPRYKIIEKKQPVAFWCNPISGHNTLYWYLQNLGQGPELLIRYENEEAVDDSQLPKDRFSAERLKGVDSTLKIQPAELGDSAVYLCASSRGLNEKLFFGSGTQLSVL.

The chain combines TRBV5-6 with TRBJ2-1; TRBD2 matches 8 bases. The germline V gene has CDR1 SGHDT and CDR2 YYEEEE. The CDR3 spans 15 residues. V was clipped by 10 bases and J by 6 bases; unmatched bases: 15. The CDR3 spells CAGSQGLEGRNEQFF. CDR3 DNA: TGTGCCGGCTCACAGGGACTAGAGGGTCGCAATGAGCAGTTCTTC.

CDR3 in DNA: TGTGCCAGCAGACGAGAGGCGGGGGAGCAGTATTTT. It is translated as CASRREAGEQYF. V usage is TRBV7-2 and J usage is TRBJ2-3; 7 nucleotides match TRBD2. This CDR3 region has 12 residues. V was clipped by 6 bases and J by 11 bases; unmatched bases: 8. CDR1 and CDR2 from the germline V gene are SGHTA and FQGNSA.

A few counts support this clone. The chain recombines TRBV10-3 with TRBJ2-3; 8 bases agree with TRBD2. Germline V gene data show CDR1 as ENHRY and CDR2 as SYGVKD. The length of the CDR3 is 15 residues. The ends lost 6 bases at V and 5 bases at J; junction bases unmatched: 10. CDR3 amino acids: CAIRRTGGQVDTQYF. The DNA of the CDR3 is TGTGCCATCAGGAGAACGGGGGGGCAGGTAGATACGCAGTATTTT.

The CDR3 spells CAISAPSTGNTEAFF. In DNA form, the CDR3 reads TGTGCCATCAGTGCCCCCTCGACGGGGAACACTGAAGCTTTCTTT. This chain joins TRBV10-3 and TRBJ1-1; D is uncertain. CDR3 size: 15 residues. The germline CDR1 and CDR2 sequences are ENHRY and SYGVKD. V gave up 4 bases and J gave up 1 base, with 13 bases separating them.

The chain uses TRBV6-1 and TRBJ2-1; 7 nucleotides agree with TRBD1. After removal of 4 bases from V and 6 bases from J, the junction contained 15 bases not matched to a gene. The germline CDR1 and CDR2 sequences are MNHNS and SASEGT. This CDR3 is 17 amino acids long. The CDR3 nucleotides read TGTGCCAGCAGTGCCATCAGCGGACAGGCCAGGGGCAATGAGCAGTTCTTC. Translating gives CASSAISGQARGNEQFF.

The chain employs TRBV9 and TRBJ1-1; D gene ambiguous. The CDR3 totals 13 residues. Trimming removed 0 bases from V and 5 bases from J, with 8 bases in between. The germline gives CDR1 SGDLS, CDR2 YYNGEE. The CDR3 spells CASSVATRTEAFF. Written as DNA, the CDR3 is TGTGCCAGCAGCGTAGCAACCCGGACTGAAGCTTTCTTT.

The V gene is TRBV15, the J gene TRBJ1-1; unclear D gene. Trimming took 5 bases from V and 1 from J, leaving 11 bases between them. CDR3 size: 14 residues. Germline CDR1 LNHNV, CDR2 YYDKDF (reference sequence). The CDR3 spells CATSSRYGNTEAFF. Here the CDR3 DNA reads TGTGCCACCAGCTCTAGATATGGGAACACTGAAGCTTTCTTT.

This clone was seen a handful of times. The chain recombines TRBV30 with TRBJ2-1; possibly TRBD1 for D (6 bases). This CDR3 contains 12 residues. Between the trimmed V and J ends, which lost 4 bases and 7 bases, there was a span of 11 bases. Germline CDR1 reads GTSNPN; CDR2 reads SVGIG (reference sequence). The CDR3 sequence: CAWTGERNEQFF. CDR3 nucleotides: TGTGCCTGGACAGGGGAGCGGAATGAGCAGTTCTTC.

The chain is built from TRBV29-1 and TRBJ1-1; 7 nucleotides line up with TRBD1. The length of the CDR3 is 11 residues. CDR1 is SQVTM and CDR2 is ANQGSEA in the germline V gene. V shed 4 bases and J 9 bases; nucleotides not matched to a gene: 5. The CDR3 DNA reads as TGCAGCGTTGTATTGGGACAGAAAGCTTTCTTT. Amino acids: CSVVLGQKAFF.

This rearrangement joins TRBV24-1 to TRBJ2-7; 9 bases align to TRBD1. This CDR3 region has 16 residues. Germline trimming cut 4 bases from V and 2 bases from J; bases unmatched to any gene: 8. CDR1 and CDR2 from the germline V gene are KGHDR and SFDVKD. CDR3 bases: TGTGCCACCAGTGACCCCGGGACAGGGACCACCTACGAGCAGTACGTC. It specifies CATSDPGTGTTYEQYV.

J is TRBJ2-3 and V is TRBV7-2; D not certain. Germline CDR1 is SGHTA and CDR2 is FQGNSA. V was shortened by 2 bases and J by 2 bases, with 11 bases between the two germline ends. This CDR3 spans 15 amino acids. CDR3 DNA sequence: TGTGCCAGCAGCTTATATGCAGGAACCACAGATACGCAGTATTTT. Amino acids: CASSLYAGTTDTQYF.

The chain carries TRBV15 and TRBJ2-7, with D perhaps TRBD1 (6 bases). Germline V lookup: CDR1 LNHNV, CDR2 YYDKDF (reference sequence). CDR3 size: 12 residues. V was trimmed by 0 bases and J by 12 bases, leaving 12 bases between them. The CDR3 bases are TGTGCCACCAGCAGAGAGAGAGGGGGAGCGTACTTC. Translation: CATSRERGGAYF.

This chain joins TRBV29-1 and TRBJ2-7, with a possible D match to TRBD2 (6 bases). V lost 4 bases to trimming and J lost 7 bases, with 32 bases between them. This CDR3 is built from 18 residues. Germline values: CDR1 SQVTM, CDR2 ANQGSEA. CDR3 in amino acids: CSVAAGSRSSPIGREQYF. The CDR3 nucleotides are TGCAGCGTTGCGGCCGGAAGCCGGAGCTCCCCAATTGGGAGGGAGCAGTACTTC.